The subject of this entry is one T cell receptor beta chain. A read error may account for a junction end that differs from germline. The data stem from a study of molecular identifiers for immune sequencing clone quantification. TCRdb passed the PCR reads through MiXCR, listing each CDR3 protein once. The sample includes about 100,000 distinct CDR3 sequences, 36% of them seen just once. The CDR3 runs to 16 residues. Per the germline V gene, CDR1 is MGHDK and CDR2 is SYGVNS. The sequence came from a human donor in good health. Some libraries in this study had Jurkat cell RNA spiked in. The gene calls are TRBV25-1 and TRBJ2-2; TRBD1 aligns across 8 bases. The sample taken for sequencing was naive CD8+ T cells from blood, with Jurkat cell RNA spiked in. Subset specified: FACS-sorted CD8+CD4-CCR7+CD45RA+ naive T cells. CDR3: CASSEWDRMNTGELYF. The CDR3 coding sequence is TGTGCCAGCAGTGAATGGGACAGGATGAACACCGGGGAGCTGTATTTT.